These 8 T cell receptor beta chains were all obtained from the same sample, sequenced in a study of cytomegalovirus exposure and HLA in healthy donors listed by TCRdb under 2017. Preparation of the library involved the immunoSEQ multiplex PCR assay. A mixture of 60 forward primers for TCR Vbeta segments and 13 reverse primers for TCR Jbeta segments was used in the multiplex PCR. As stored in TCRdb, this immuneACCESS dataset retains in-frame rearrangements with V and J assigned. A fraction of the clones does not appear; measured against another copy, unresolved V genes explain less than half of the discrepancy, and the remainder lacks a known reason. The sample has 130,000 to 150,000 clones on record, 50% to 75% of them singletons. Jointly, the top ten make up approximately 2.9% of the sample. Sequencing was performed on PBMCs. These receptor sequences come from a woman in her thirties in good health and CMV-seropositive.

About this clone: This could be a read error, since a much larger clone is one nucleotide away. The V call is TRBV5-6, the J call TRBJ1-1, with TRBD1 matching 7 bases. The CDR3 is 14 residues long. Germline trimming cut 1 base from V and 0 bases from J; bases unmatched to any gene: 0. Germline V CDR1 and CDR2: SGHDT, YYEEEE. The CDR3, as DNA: TGTGCCAGCAGCTTGACAGGGGTGAACACTGAAGCTTTCTTT. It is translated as CASSLTGVNTEAFF.

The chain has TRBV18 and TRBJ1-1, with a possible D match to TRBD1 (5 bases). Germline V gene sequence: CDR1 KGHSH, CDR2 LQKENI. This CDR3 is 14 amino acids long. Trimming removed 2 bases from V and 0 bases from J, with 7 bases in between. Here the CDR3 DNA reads TGTGCCAGCTCACCAAACAGGTTGAACACTGAAGCTTTCTTT. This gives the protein CASSPNRLNTEAFF.

The CDR3 is CASSLESADRKNEKLFF. CDR3 bases: TGCGCCAGCAGCTTGGAGTCGGCGGACAGAAAGAATGAAAAACTGTTTTTT. The chain employs TRBV5-1 and TRBJ1-4; D possibly corresponds to TRBD1 (6 bases). V dropped 0 bases and J dropped 5 bases, with 17 bases sitting between them. This CDR3 is 17 amino acids long. Germline loops: CDR1 SGHRS, CDR2 YFSETQ.

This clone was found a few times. DNA for the CDR3: TGCGCCAGCAGCTTAGCCTCGCTGTCGGCCTACGAGCAGTACTTC. It codes for CASSLASLSAYEQYF. V and J are TRBV5-1 and TRBJ2-7; D unclear. The germline V gene has CDR1 SGHRS and CDR2 YFSETQ. Deletions cut 2 bases from V and 2 bases from J, with 14 bases between. CDR3 length: 15 residues.

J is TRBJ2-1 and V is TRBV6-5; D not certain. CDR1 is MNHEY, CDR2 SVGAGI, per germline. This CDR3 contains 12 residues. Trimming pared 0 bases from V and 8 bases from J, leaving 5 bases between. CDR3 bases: TGTGCCAGCAGTTACTCCCGCGATGAGCAGTTCTTC. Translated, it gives CASSYSRDEQFF.

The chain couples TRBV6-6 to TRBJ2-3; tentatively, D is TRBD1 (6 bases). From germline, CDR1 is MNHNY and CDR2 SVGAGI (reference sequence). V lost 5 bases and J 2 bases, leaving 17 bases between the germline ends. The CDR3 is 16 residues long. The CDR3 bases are TGTGCCAGCAGTGGGGCGCCGGGACAAGTCACAGATACGCAGTATTTT. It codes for CASSGAPGQVTDTQYF.

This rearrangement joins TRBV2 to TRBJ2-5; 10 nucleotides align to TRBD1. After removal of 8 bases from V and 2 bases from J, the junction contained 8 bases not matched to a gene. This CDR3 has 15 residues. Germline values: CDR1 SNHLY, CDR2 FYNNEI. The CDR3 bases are TGTGCCAGCGGGGGACAGGGGCCGCGACAAGAGACCCAGTACTTC. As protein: CASGGQGPRQETQYF.

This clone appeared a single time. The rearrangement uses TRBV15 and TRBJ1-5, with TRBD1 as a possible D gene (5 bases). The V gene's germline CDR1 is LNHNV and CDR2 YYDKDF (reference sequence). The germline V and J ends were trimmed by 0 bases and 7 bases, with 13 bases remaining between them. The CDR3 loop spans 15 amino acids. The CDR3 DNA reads TGTGCCACCAGCAGAGATCTGGGGCACGAGCAGCCCCAGCATTTT. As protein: CATSRDLGHEQPQHF.